The rows below give T cell receptor beta chains drawn from one sample of a study of T-cell memory formation after mild COVID-19. From the 5' RACE reads, TCRdb called clonotypes with MiXCR, one entry per CDR3 protein. The sample has under 85,000 distinct CDR3 sequences; about 15% are singletons. Sequencing was carried out using PBMCs or a T cell subset sorted from them (not recorded which). All receptors come from an adult woman who had mild COVID-19 (a few samples of this study predate the infection). Cell type and time point are not known. Both conserved end residues are part of each CDR3. A D gene is named only where the DNA matches it firmly. Only part of the rows carry a size: once, few, many, or a class if the clone is expanded.

d_call: TRBD2; v_call: TRBV25-1; clone_size: few; j_call: TRBJ2-3; cdr3_aa: CASSDLASGRETDTQYF; cdr3_nt: TGTGCCAGCAGTGATCTGGCTAGCGGGAGAGAGACAGATACGCAGTATTTT
d_call: TRBD1; v_call: TRBV5-1; clone_size: few; j_call: TRBJ2-7; cdr3_aa: CASSLPGQGTYEQYF; cdr3_nt: TGCGCCAGCAGCCTACCGGGACAGGGCACCTACGAGCAGTACTTC
d_call: .; v_call: TRBV7-9; clone_size: many; j_call: TRBJ2-1; cdr3_aa: CASSLGWGSGYNEQFF; cdr3_nt: TGTGCCAGCAGCTTAGGCTGGGGGTCGGGATACAATGAGCAGTTCTTC
d_call: .; v_call: TRBV11-3; clone_size: .; j_call: TRBJ2-3; cdr3_aa: CASSPSLALYTDTQYF; cdr3_nt: TGTGCCAGCAGTCCCTCCCTAGCCCTATACACAGATACGCAGTATTTT
d_call: .; v_call: TRBV4-1; clone_size: .; j_call: TRBJ2-7; cdr3_aa: CASSQELSQGWGEQYF; cdr3_nt: TGCGCCAGCAGCCAAGAACTAAGCCAGGGCTGGGGGGAGCAGTACTTC
d_call: TRBD2; v_call: TRBV20-1; clone_size: few; j_call: TRBJ2-5; cdr3_aa: CSARLAGLGEETQYF; cdr3_nt: TGCAGTGCGAGACTAGCGGGACTAGGGGAGGAGACCCAGTACTTC
d_call: .; v_call: TRBV5-1; clone_size: few; j_call: TRBJ1-1; cdr3_aa: CASSLVWNTEAFF; cdr3_nt: TGCGCCAGCAGCTTGGTTTGGAACACTGAAGCTTTCTTT
d_call: .; v_call: TRBV5-1; clone_size: .; j_call: TRBJ1-4; cdr3_aa: CASSLSGYEKLFF; cdr3_nt: TGCGCCAGCAGCTTGAGTGGTTATGAAAAACTGTTTTTT
d_call: TRBD2; v_call: TRBV4-1; clone_size: few; j_call: TRBJ2-3; cdr3_aa: CASSRSSGGAEDTQYF; cdr3_nt: TGCGCCAGCAGCCGCTCTAGCGGGGGGGCAGAAGATACGCAGTATTTT
d_call: TRBD2; v_call: TRBV5-1; clone_size: .; j_call: TRBJ2-3; cdr3_aa: CASSFLSGGEIDTQYF; cdr3_nt: TGCGCCAGCAGCTTCCTTAGCGGGGGGGAGATAGATACGCAGTATTTT
d_call: TRBD1; v_call: TRBV20-1; clone_size: .; j_call: TRBJ2-3; cdr3_aa: CSTWTGNTDTQYF; cdr3_nt: TGCAGTACCTGGACAGGAAACACAGATACGCAGTATTTT
d_call: .; v_call: TRBV30; clone_size: .; j_call: TRBJ2-7; cdr3_aa: CAWSVSSGYSYEQYF; cdr3_nt: TGTGCCTGGAGTGTGTCCAGCGGGTACTCCTACGAGCAGTACTTC
d_call: TRBD1; v_call: TRBV6-2/TRBV6-3; clone_size: .; j_call: TRBJ2-1; cdr3_aa: CACRDSSYNEQFF; cdr3_nt: TGTGCCTGCCGGGACAGCTCCTACAATGAGCAGTTCTTC
d_call: TRBD2; v_call: TRBV7-3; clone_size: .; j_call: TRBJ2-1; cdr3_aa: CASSIGIGTSETNEQFF; cdr3_nt: TGTGCCAGCAGCATAGGCATCGGGACTAGCGAGACCAATGAGCAGTTCTTC
d_call: .; v_call: TRBV7-2; clone_size: few; j_call: TRBJ2-3; cdr3_aa: CASSSPPRRSGESLLDTDTQYF; cdr3_nt: TGTGCCAGCAGCTCACCGCCCCGTCGCTCGGGCGAGTCGCTTCTCGACACAGATACGCAGTATTTT
d_call: .; v_call: TRBV7-2; clone_size: .; j_call: TRBJ1-1; cdr3_aa: CASSSLRNTEAFF; cdr3_nt: TGTGCCAGCAGCTCGCTCAGGAACACTGAAGCTTTCTTT
d_call: .; v_call: TRBV12-3/TRBV12-4; clone_size: .; j_call: TRBJ2-1; cdr3_aa: CASSMWQGYNEQFF; cdr3_nt: TGTGCCAGCAGTATGTGGCAGGGCTACAATGAGCAGTTCTTC
d_call: TRBD1; v_call: TRBV10-3; clone_size: few; j_call: TRBJ2-4; cdr3_aa: CAISGTGSDNIQYF; cdr3_nt: TGTGCCATCAGCGGGACAGGGTCTGATAACATTCAGTACTTC
d_call: .; v_call: TRBV7-9; clone_size: .; j_call: TRBJ1-1; cdr3_aa: CASRSAAPSEGAFF; cdr3_nt: TGTGCCAGCAGATCAGCCGCCCCATCGGAAGGAGCTTTCTTT
d_call: .; v_call: TRBV6-5; clone_size: .; j_call: TRBJ2-1; cdr3_aa: CASKGTEGNEQFF; cdr3_nt: TGTGCCAGCAAAGGGACCGAAGGCAATGAGCAGTTCTTC
d_call: TRBD1; v_call: TRBV27; clone_size: .; j_call: TRBJ1-1; cdr3_aa: CASRLDRGRVTEAFF; cdr3_nt: TGTGCCAGCAGGTTAGACAGGGGGCGCGTCACTGAAGCTTTCTTT
d_call: .; v_call: TRBV6-5; clone_size: many; j_call: TRBJ2-3; cdr3_aa: CASRGTFGGDTQYF; cdr3_nt: TGTGCCAGCAGGGGGACATTCGGAGGAGATACGCAGTATTTT
d_call: .; v_call: TRBV20-1; clone_size: few; j_call: TRBJ2-1; cdr3_aa: CSARDRGLTLSYNEQFF; cdr3_nt: TGCAGTGCTAGAGATCGAGGGTTAACCCTCTCCTACAATGAGCAGTTCTTC
d_call: .; v_call: TRBV5-1; clone_size: .; j_call: TRBJ1-5; cdr3_aa: CASSITGNQPQHF; cdr3_nt: TGCGCCAGCAGCATAACAGGGAATCAGCCCCAGCATTTT
d_call: .; v_call: TRBV7-6; clone_size: few; j_call: TRBJ2-7; cdr3_aa: CASSPGLIASYEQYF; cdr3_nt: TGTGCCAGCAGCCCGGGACTGATCGCCTCCTACGAGCAGTACTTC
d_call: TRBD2; v_call: TRBV20-1; clone_size: .; j_call: TRBJ2-7; cdr3_aa: CSAQGLAGGYEQYF; cdr3_nt: TGCAGTGCCCAGGGGCTAGCGGGAGGCTACGAGCAGTACTTC
d_call: .; v_call: TRBV11-3; clone_size: .; j_call: TRBJ1-1; cdr3_aa: CASKWGYTEAFF; cdr3_nt: TGTGCCAGCAAGTGGGGATACACTGAAGCTTTCTTT
d_call: .; v_call: TRBV29-1; clone_size: few; j_call: TRBJ2-5; cdr3_aa: CSGTGDRPAWTQYF; cdr3_nt: TGCAGCGGGACTGGGGACCGACCGGCGTGGACCCAGTACTTC
d_call: .; v_call: TRBV12-3/TRBV12-4; clone_size: .; j_call: TRBJ2-1; cdr3_aa: CASSRGIYNEQFF; cdr3_nt: TGTGCCAGCAGTCGGGGGATCTACAATGAGCAGTTCTTC
d_call: .; v_call: TRBV5-1; clone_size: .; j_call: TRBJ2-7; cdr3_aa: CASSLYSGAYEQYF; cdr3_nt: TGCGCCAGCAGCTTATATTCGGGAGCCTACGAGCAGTACTTC
d_call: TRBD2; v_call: TRBV5-1; clone_size: .; j_call: TRBJ2-1; cdr3_aa: CASSLLAGGSYNEQFF; cdr3_nt: TGCGCCAGCAGCCTACTAGCGGGCGGCTCCTACAATGAGCAGTTCTTC
d_call: TRBD1; v_call: TRBV11-2; clone_size: .; j_call: TRBJ2-7; cdr3_aa: CASSVAWTGSEQYF; cdr3_nt: TGTGCCAGCAGCGTAGCATGGACAGGGAGCGAGCAGTACTTC
d_call: TRBD1; v_call: TRBV7-9; clone_size: .; j_call: TRBJ2-5; cdr3_aa: CASSRTGGRETQYF; cdr3_nt: TGTGCCAGCAGCCGGACAGGGGGCCGGGAGACCCAGTACTTC
d_call: TRBD1; v_call: TRBV6-2/TRBV6-3; clone_size: .; j_call: TRBJ1-4; cdr3_aa: CASTRGSAGGWDEKLFF; cdr3_nt: TGTGCCAGCACCCGAGGAAGCGCAGGGGGATGGGATGAAAAACTGTTTTTT
d_call: .; v_call: TRBV20-1; clone_size: few; j_call: TRBJ2-1; cdr3_aa: CSASSGVYNEQFF; cdr3_nt: TGCAGTGCTAGCTCCGGAGTGTACAATGAGCAGTTCTTC
d_call: TRBD2; v_call: TRBV20-1; clone_size: .; j_call: TRBJ2-1; cdr3_aa: CSARGFGSAGFYNEQFF; cdr3_nt: TGCAGTGCTAGGGGGTTCGGATCAGCGGGGTTCTACAATGAGCAGTTCTTC
d_call: .; v_call: TRBV12-3/TRBV12-4; clone_size: few; j_call: TRBJ1-5; cdr3_aa: CASSLGGSNQPQHF; cdr3_nt: TGTGCCAGCAGTTTAGGGGGGAGCAATCAGCCCCAGCATTTT